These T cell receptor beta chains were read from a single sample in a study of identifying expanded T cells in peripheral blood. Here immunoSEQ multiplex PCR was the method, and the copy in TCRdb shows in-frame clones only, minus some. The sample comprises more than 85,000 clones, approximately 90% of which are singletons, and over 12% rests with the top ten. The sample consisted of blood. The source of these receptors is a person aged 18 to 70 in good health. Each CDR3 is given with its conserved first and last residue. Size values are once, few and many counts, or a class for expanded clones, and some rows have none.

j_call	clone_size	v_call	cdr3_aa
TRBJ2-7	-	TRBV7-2	CASSPPGEQYF
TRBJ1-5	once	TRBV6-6	CASSYGQYSNQPQHF
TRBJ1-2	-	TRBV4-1	CASSQSGQGSYGYTF
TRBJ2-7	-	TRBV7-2	CASSTYSRSSYEQYF
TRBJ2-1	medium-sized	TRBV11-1	CASSLISGLLNEQFF
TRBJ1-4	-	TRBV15	CATSRAGEGAMTNEKLFF
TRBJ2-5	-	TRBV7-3	CASSLTGTIARETQYF
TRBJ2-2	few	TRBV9	CASSVGTTGELFF
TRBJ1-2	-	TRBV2	CASSEIHRGVSGYTF
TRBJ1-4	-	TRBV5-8	CASSKGQREKLFF
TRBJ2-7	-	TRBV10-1	CASSSDRAYEQYF
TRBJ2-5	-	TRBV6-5	CASSYRSSGETQYF
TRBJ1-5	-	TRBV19	CASSILELGSNQPQHF
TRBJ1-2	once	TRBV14	CASSLGQGRGYGYTF
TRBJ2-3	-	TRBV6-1	CASSVGLAGGRDTQYF
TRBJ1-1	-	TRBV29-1	CSVEGQMNTEAFF
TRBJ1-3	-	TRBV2	CASSVQSSGNTIYF
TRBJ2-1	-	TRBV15	CATSRDRETTEQFF
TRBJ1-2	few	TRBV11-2	CASSETPGTDLLYGYTF
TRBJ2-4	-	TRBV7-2	CASSSTAGNIQYF
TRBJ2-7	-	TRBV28	CASSLQAYEQYF
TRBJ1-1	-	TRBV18	CASSLNPLLGGTEAFF
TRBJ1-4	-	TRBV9	CASSVGQGRPTNEKLFF
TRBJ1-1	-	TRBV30	CAWTRGAITEAFF
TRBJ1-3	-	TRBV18	CASSPAGPPSGNTIYF
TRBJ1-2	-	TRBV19	CASSPWDSLQNYGYTF
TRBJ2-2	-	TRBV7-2	CASSLTGSNTGELFF
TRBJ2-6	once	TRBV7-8	CASSFRSGANVLTF
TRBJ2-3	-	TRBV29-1	CSVARDRVGTDTQYF
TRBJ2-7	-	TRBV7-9	CASSLTEEQYF
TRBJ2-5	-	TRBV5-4	CASSWGGQGETQYF
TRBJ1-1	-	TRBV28	CASSLPLGTGTEAFF
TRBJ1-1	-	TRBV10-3	CAISESGGTQNTEAFF
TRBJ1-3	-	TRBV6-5	CASSSHFGSGNTIYF
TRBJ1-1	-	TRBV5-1	CASSLDKPGQNTEAFF
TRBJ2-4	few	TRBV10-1	CASSESPGVAKNIQYF
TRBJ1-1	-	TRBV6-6	CASSHIRGVNTEAFF
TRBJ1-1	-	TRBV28	CASSLGWGNTEAFF
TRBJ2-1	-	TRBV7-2	CASSTGTDYNEQFF
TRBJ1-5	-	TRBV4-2	CASSQYTGQGAWGGNQPQHF
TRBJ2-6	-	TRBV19	CASIQGAGANVLTF
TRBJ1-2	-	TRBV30	CASSGGSDYGYTF
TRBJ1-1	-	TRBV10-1	CATRKAENTEAFF
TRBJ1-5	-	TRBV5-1	CASSLGAGFSQPQHF
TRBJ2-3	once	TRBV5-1	CASKGGPSTDTQYF
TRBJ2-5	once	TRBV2	CASSFGGTETQYF
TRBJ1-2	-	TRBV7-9	CASSGQVDPNYGYTF
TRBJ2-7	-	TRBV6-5	CASRGSEDEQYF
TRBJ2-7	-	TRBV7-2	CASSSGTGSYEQYF
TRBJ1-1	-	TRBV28	CASSSGTGRLNTEAFF
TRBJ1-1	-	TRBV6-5	CASSYLRTGDTEAFF
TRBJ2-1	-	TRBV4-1	CASSQDGSGGSNEQFF
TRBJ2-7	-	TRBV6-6	CASRAETYEQYF
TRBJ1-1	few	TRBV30	CAWSWGRPNEAFF
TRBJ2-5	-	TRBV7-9	CGMGQETQYF